The 25 T cell receptor beta chains in this list originate from one sample, sequenced in a study of control samples from healthy donors and cancer patients. The method was immunoSEQ multiplex PCR; TCRdb's version includes in-frame clones alone and lacks a portion of them. The repertoire has about 200,000 clones, about 89% of them found once; the top ten carry around 1.9%. Sequencing was done on a sample of blood. These receptors all stem from a man aged 30-40 years in good health.

This chain uses TRBV24-1 with TRBJ2-3; tentatively, D is TRBD1 (5 bases). V gave up 6 bases and J gave up 2 bases, with 14 bases separating them. Germline V CDR1 and CDR2: KGHDR, SFDVKD. There are 15 residues in the CDR3. The CDR3 protein is CATSSQAPDTDTQYF. Written as DNA, the CDR3 is TGTGCCACCAGTTCACAGGCCCCGGACACAGATACGCAGTATTTT.

The chain joins TRBV27 to TRBJ1-1; possibly TRBD1 for D (5 bases). This CDR3 has 14 residues. With 6 bases removed from V and 1 base from J, the gap between germline ends came to 12 bases. Germline lookup yields CDR1 MNHEY and CDR2 SMNVEV (reference sequence). The CDR3 loop is CASRTGGKNTEAFF. CDR3 DNA: TGTGCCAGCAGGACGGGGGGGAAGAACACTGAAGCTTTCTTT.

This sequence joins TRBV30 and TRBJ1-2; TRBD1 agrees at 10 bases. Germline loops: CDR1 GTSNPN, CDR2 SVGIG (reference sequence). CDR3 size: 15 residues. V trimming: 5 bases; J trimming: 6 bases; junction bases outside the gene matches: 12. CDR3 nucleotides: TGTGCCTGGGGTACAGGGACAGGGGCCGGCGATGGCTACACCTTC. This codes for CAWGTGTGAGDGYTF.

The chain has TRBV11-2 and TRBJ1-2, with D perhaps matching TRBD1 (6 bases). Trimming took 5 bases from V and 4 from J, leaving 11 bases between them. The CDR3 consists of 13 residues. Per germline, CDR1 SGHAT and CDR2 FQNNGV. CDR3 nucleotides: TGTGCCAGCAGCAGGGGCAGGGGCTATGGCTACACCTTC. It is translated as CASSRGRGYGYTF.

The J gene is TRBJ2-7, the V gene TRBV7-6; D tentatively fits TRBD1 or TRBD2 (5 bases each). This CDR3 contains 15 residues. Between the trimmed V and J ends, which lost 5 bases and 2 bases, there was a span of 16 bases. Germline assignment: CDR1 SGHVS and CDR2 FNYEAQ. The CDR3 DNA follows: TGTGCCAGCAGCCGAAACCCGGGACGGACCTACGAGCAGTACTTC. Amino acid sequence: CASSRNPGRTYEQYF.

The rearrangement uses TRBV10-3 and TRBJ1-2; 7 nucleotides match TRBD1. The CDR3 consists of 14 residues. Germline V lookup: CDR1 ENHRY, CDR2 SYGVKD. The trim removed 4 bases at V and 8 bases at J, leaving 10 bases unmatched. CDR3 region: CAISGTGTFGGYTF. DNA of the CDR3: TGTGCCATCAGTGGGACAGGTACCTTCGGGGGCTACACCTTC.

The chain recombines TRBV24-1 with TRBJ2-2; maybe TRBD2 (6 bases). The V end was cut by 3 bases, the J end by 2 bases, with 12 bases between. Germline-derived CDR1 and CDR2 are KGHDR and SFDVKD. The CDR3 spans 16 residues. CDR3 in amino acids: CATSDPTGTNTGELFF. The DNA of the CDR3 is TGTGCCACCAGTGATCCGACCGGGACTAACACCGGGGAGCTGTTTTTT.

The V gene is TRBV7-7, the J gene TRBJ2-5, with unresolved D. This CDR3 comprises 14 residues. V lost 5 bases to trimming and J lost 5 bases, with 15 bases between them. The germline gives CDR1 SSHAT, CDR2 FNYEAQ (reference sequence). CDR3 sequence: CASSLDGRKETQYF. CDR3 coding DNA: TGTGCCAGCAGCCTGGACGGAAGAAAGGAGACCCAGTACTTC.

The chain uses TRBV7-2 and TRBJ1-2; 7 nucleotides align to TRBD1. Germline loops: CDR1 SGHTA, CDR2 FQGNSA. This CDR3 spans 13 amino acids. The V segment lost 1 base and the J segment 7 bases; nucleotides outside the gene matches: 3. This CDR3 is CASSLGSGGGYTF. In nucleotides, the CDR3 is TGTGCCAGCAGCTTAGGATCAGGGGGTGGCTACACCTTC.

The V call is TRBV18, the J call TRBJ2-7, with D unresolved. Germline CDR1 reads KGHSH; CDR2 reads LQKENI. This CDR3 spans 16 amino acids. Trimming took 3 bases from V and 2 from J, leaving 17 bases between them. The CDR3 coding sequence is TGTGCCAGCTCACCCCCGGACGGCAGTCGCACCTACGAGCAGTACTTC. Its translation is CASSPPDGSRTYEQYF.

For the CDR3, the DNA is TGTGCCAGCAGCCAAGACAGACCTGGAAACACCATATATTTT. Its protein product is CASSQDRPGNTIYF. This sequence joins TRBV3-1 (or the pseudogene TRBV3-2) and TRBJ1-3, with D unresolved. This CDR3 spans 14 amino acids. V gave up 0 bases and J gave up 2 bases, with 5 bases separating them. Per germline, CDR1 LGHDT and CDR2 YNNKEL (reference sequence).

The chain employs TRBV19 and TRBJ1-4; a possible D gene is TRBD1 (6 bases). Germline CDR1 is LNHDA and CDR2 is SQIVND (reference sequence). The CDR3 contains 15 residues. The germline V and J ends were trimmed by 4 bases and 0 bases, with 9 bases remaining between them. CDR3: CASSTDSTTNEKLFF. CDR3 DNA sequence: TGTGCCAGTAGTACGGACAGTACAACTAATGAAAAACTGTTTTTT.

The CDR3 region is CASIGQGPMSEAFF. CDR3 sequence (DNA): TGTGCCAGTATTGGACAGGGGCCTATGTCTGAAGCTTTCTTT. The chain carries TRBV19 and TRBJ1-1; TRBD1 matches 9 bases. V lost 7 bases, J lost 6 bases, and 9 bases stayed unmatched. The CDR3 has 14 amino acids. Germline V gives CDR1 LNHDA, CDR2 SQIVND (reference sequence).

This sequence joins TRBV30 and TRBJ2-7; 8 positions match TRBD1. The V gene's germline CDR1 is GTSNPN and CDR2 SVGIG (reference sequence). CDR3 length equals 15 residues. Trimming removed 2 bases from V and 2 bases from J; junction bases left unmatched: 8. CDR3 protein: CAWSQTQGATYEQYF. The CDR3, as DNA: TGTGCCTGGAGTCAAACCCAGGGGGCGACCTACGAGCAGTACTTC.

V usage is TRBV7-9 and J usage is TRBJ1-2; D may be TRBD1 (5 bases). The germline V gene encodes CDR1 SEHNR and CDR2 FQNEAQ (reference sequence). The CDR3 is 12 amino acids. Trimming removed 11 bases from V and 3 bases from J, with 13 bases in between. The DNA for the CDR3 is TGTGCCTCGTCCCCAGGGTACTATGGCTACACCTTC. It encodes CASSPGYYGYTF.

This chain uses TRBV7-6 with TRBJ2-1, with a possible D match to TRBD2 (6 bases). CDR1 is SGHVS and CDR2 is FNYEAQ in the germline V gene. The ends were cut back, 1 base at V and 6 bases at J, with 19 bases in the middle. The CDR3 is made up of 17 amino acids. This CDR3 is CASSLVPEVGGRNEQFF. The CDR3 DNA reads TGTGCCAGCAGCTTAGTGCCCGAGGTAGGAGGGCGCAATGAGCAGTTCTTC.

The chain carries TRBV6-1 and TRBJ1-1; D not certain. The germline V and J ends were trimmed by 2 bases and 10 bases, with 20 bases remaining between them. CDR1 is MNHNS and CDR2 is SASEGT in the germline V gene. The CDR3 has 15 residues. This CDR3 is CASSELMVRPGGAFF. CDR3 DNA: TGTGCCAGCAGTGAATTGATGGTGAGGCCCGGCGGAGCTTTCTTT.

V gene TRBV9 combines with J gene TRBJ1-2; the D gene is possibly TRBD1 (5 bases). The CDR3 consists of 15 residues. The germline CDR1 and CDR2 sequences are SGDLS and YYNGEE. V shed 4 bases and J shed 4 bases, with 17 bases lying between them. CDR3 nucleotide sequence: TGTGCCAGCAGCCCCGAGCGAGGGGAGGTCTATGGCTACACCTTC. Translating it yields CASSPERGEVYGYTF.

This clone was recorded once. The chain links TRBV18 to TRBJ2-3; D ambiguous. The CDR3 extends over 12 amino acids. Germline CDR1 KGHSH, CDR2 LQKENI. Trimming removed 4 bases from V and 4 bases from J, with 6 bases in between. DNA for the CDR3: TGTGCCAGCTCACTACCCGCAGATACGCAGTATTTT. Its translation: CASSLPADTQYF.

This clone occurred once. V gene TRBV2 combines with J gene TRBJ1-6; D is unresolved. Germline CDR1 is SNHLY and CDR2 is FYNNEI. Trimming left V 7 bases short and J 6 bases short, with 10 bases between. The CDR3 spans 13 residues. The CDR3: CASMSRSNSPLHF. The CDR3 nucleotides are TGTGCCAGCATGAGCCGGTCTAATTCACCCCTCCACTTT. Filled out from reference TRBV2 and TRBJ1-6, the complete variable domain reads EPEVTQTPSHQVTQMGQEVILRCVPISNHLYFYWYRQILGQKVEFLVSFYNNEISEKSEIFDDQFSVERPDGSNFTLKIRSTKLEDSAMYFCASMSRSNSPLHFGNGTRLTVT.

The gene calls are TRBV9 and TRBJ1-1, with TRBD1 as a possible D gene (6 bases). V gave up 0 bases and J gave up 3 bases, with 9 bases separating them. This CDR3 has 14 amino acids. The germline V gene has CDR1 SGDLS and CDR2 YYNGEE. CDR3 sequence reads: CASSVVEGDTEAFF. CDR3 DNA sequence: TGTGCCAGCAGCGTAGTTGAGGGGGACACTGAAGCTTTCTTT.

This chain uses TRBV11-2 with TRBJ1-6, with 8 bases aligning to TRBD1. The CDR3 totals 14 residues. The V segment lost 5 bases and the J segment 7 bases; nucleotides outside the gene matches: 4. The germline V gene has CDR1 SGHAT and CDR2 FQNNGV. The CDR3 region is CASSRDRRNSPLHF. CDR3 in DNA: TGTGCCAGCAGCCGGGACAGGAGAAATTCACCCCTCCACTTT.

The V and J genes are TRBV28 and TRBJ1-1, with TRBD1 matching 9 bases. Per germline, CDR1 MDHEN and CDR2 SYDVKM. With 4 bases clipped from V and 4 bases from J, the junction kept 4 bases outside the gene matches. This CDR3 has 14 residues. The CDR3 protein is CASSSTGGATEAFF. The CDR3 nucleotides read TGTGCCAGCAGTTCGACAGGGGGGGCCACTGAAGCTTTCTTT.

CDR3 in amino acids: CAISEIQGMYTGELFF. CDR3 sequence (DNA): TGTGCCATCAGTGAGATACAGGGCATGTACACCGGGGAGCTGTTTTTT. This chain connects TRBV10-3 to TRBJ2-2; D might be TRBD1 (6 bases). Trimming removed 2 bases at V and 3 bases at J, with 13 bases between. Germline CDR1 reads ENHRY; CDR2 reads SYGVKD. This CDR3 has 16 residues.

The J gene is TRBJ1-6, the V gene TRBV19, with D possibly matching TRBD1 (6 bases). Germline V gene sequence: CDR1 LNHDA, CDR2 SQIVND (reference sequence). V lost 5 bases to trimming and J lost 4 bases, with 18 bases between them. This CDR3 spans 17 amino acids. The DNA of the CDR3 is TGTGCCAGTAGTTCGAACAGGGTACAGGGTTATAATTCACCCCTCCACTTT. Encoded protein: CASSSNRVQGYNSPLHF.